This entry describes one T cell receptor beta chain. As yet, its antigen is unknown. One entry per CDR3 protein, called by TCRdb with MiXCR from the RT-PCR reads. This table holds about 500,000 distinct CDR3 sequences, 16% found once. The data are from a study of response to subunit inactivated influenza vaccine. Study findings and constraints: Only a handful of new T cells, the authors suggested, are recruited with each seasonal influenza vaccination.

Germline CDR1 is SGHRS and CDR2 is YFSETQ. Trimming shortened V by 4 bases and J by 5 bases, and 14 bases separated the two germline ends. The CDR3 has 14 amino acids. This TCR derives from a man between 50 and 70 years old who received an inactivated influenza vaccine. The chain uses TRBV5-1 and TRBJ2-3; weak D call: TRBD2 (6 bases). Sequencing was performed on CD4+ T cells sorted from PBMCs, taken roughly 24 months after vaccination. The CDR3 DNA reads TGCGCCAGCAGCCTATCGACTAGGGAAGATACGCAGTATTTT. As protein: CASSLSTREDTQYF.